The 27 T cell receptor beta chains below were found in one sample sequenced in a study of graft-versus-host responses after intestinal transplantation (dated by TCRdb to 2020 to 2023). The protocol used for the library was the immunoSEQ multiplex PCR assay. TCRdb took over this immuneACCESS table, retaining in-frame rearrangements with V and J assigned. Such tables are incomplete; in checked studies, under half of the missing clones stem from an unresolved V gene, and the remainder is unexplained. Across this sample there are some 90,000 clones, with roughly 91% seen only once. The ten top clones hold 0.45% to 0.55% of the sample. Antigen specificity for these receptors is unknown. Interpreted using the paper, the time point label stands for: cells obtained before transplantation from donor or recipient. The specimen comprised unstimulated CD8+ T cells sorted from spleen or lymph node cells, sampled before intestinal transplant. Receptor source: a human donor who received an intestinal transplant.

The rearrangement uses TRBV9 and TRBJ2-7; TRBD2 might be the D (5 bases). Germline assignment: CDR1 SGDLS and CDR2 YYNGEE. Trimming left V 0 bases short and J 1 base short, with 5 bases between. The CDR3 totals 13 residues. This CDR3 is CASSVGTSYEQYF. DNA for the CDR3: TGTGCCAGCAGCGTAGGGACTTCCTACGAGCAGTACTTC.

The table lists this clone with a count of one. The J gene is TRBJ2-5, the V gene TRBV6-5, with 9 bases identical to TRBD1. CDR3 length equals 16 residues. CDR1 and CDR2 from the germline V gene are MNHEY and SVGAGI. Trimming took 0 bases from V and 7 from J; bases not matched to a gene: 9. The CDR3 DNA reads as TGTGCCAGCAGTTACTCGTATGGACAGGGGTTTGGGACCCAGTACTTC. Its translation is CASSYSYGQGFGTQYF.

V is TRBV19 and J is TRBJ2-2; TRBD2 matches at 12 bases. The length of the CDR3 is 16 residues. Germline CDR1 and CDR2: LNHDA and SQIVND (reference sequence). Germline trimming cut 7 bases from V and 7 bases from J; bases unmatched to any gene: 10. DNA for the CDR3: TGTGCCAGTAAGCGGCTAGCGGGGGGGCTTGGCGGGGAGCTGTTTTTT. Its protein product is CASKRLAGGLGGELFF.

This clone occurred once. The CDR3: CASSQNRGAYEQYF. The CDR3 nucleotides are TGTGCCAGCAGCCAAAACAGGGGAGCCTACGAGCAGTACTTC. The chain combines TRBV4-2 with TRBJ2-7, with 7 bases aligning to TRBD1. V was clipped by 2 bases and J by 2 bases; unmatched bases: 3. Germline CDR1 reads LGHNA; CDR2 reads YNFKEQ. The CDR3 totals 14 residues.

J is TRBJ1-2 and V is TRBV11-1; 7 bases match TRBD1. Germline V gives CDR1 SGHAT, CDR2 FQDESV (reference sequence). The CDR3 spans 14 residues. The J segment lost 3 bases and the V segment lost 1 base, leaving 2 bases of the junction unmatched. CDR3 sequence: CASSLVGTDYGYTF. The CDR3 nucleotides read TGTGCCAGCAGCTTAGTCGGGACAGACTATGGCTACACCTTC.

CDR3 coding DNA: TGTGCCATCGCCGAGCGGACAGGGGAGAATCAGCCCCAGCATTTT. Its translation is CAIAERTGENQPQHF. The J gene is TRBJ1-5, the V gene TRBV6-1; TRBD1 agrees at 9 bases. The CDR3 is 15 amino acids. The junction had 11 bases not matched to a gene; V was cut back by 10 bases and J by 4 bases. Germline CDR1 is MNHNS and CDR2 is SASEGT.

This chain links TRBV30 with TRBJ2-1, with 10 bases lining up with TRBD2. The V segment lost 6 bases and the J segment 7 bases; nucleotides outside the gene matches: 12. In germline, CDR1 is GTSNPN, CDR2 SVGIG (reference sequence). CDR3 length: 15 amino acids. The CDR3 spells CACQVLAGVRNEQFF. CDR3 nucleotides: TGTGCCTGTCAAGTGCTAGCGGGAGTCAGAAATGAGCAGTTCTTC.

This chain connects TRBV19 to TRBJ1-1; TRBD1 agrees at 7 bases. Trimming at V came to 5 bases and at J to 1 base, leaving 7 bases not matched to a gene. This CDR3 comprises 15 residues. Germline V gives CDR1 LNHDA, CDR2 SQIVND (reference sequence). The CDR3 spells CASSLPRTGNTEAFF. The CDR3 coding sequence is TGTGCCAGTAGTCTTCCTAGGACAGGGAACACTGAAGCTTTCTTT.

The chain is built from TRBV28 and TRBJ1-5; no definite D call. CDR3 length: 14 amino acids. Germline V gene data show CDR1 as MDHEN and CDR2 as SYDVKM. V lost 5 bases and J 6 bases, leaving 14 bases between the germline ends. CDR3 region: CASSPIGRFQPQHF. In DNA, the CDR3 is TGTGCCAGCAGTCCGATAGGGAGGTTTCAGCCCCAGCATTTT.

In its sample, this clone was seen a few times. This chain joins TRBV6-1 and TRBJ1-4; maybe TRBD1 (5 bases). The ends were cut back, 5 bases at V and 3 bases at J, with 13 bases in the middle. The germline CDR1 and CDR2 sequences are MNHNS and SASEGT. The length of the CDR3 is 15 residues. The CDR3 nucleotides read TGTGCCAGCAGTACAGACCGGGGGGCTAATGAAAAACTGTTTTTT. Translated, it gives CASSTDRGANEKLFF.

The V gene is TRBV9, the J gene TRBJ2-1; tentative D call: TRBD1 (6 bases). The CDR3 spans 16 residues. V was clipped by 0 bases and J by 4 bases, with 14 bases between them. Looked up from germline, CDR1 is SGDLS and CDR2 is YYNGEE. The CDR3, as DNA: TGTGCCAGCAGCGTAGATCTAGGTAGGGGGTACAATGAGCAGTTCTTC. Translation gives CASSVDLGRGYNEQFF.

CDR3 DNA sequence: TGTGCCAGTAGTTGGGCCTTCCCCTCCTCTGGGGCCAACGTCCTGACTTTC. It is translated as CASSWAFPSSGANVLTF. The chain couples TRBV19 to TRBJ2-6; D uncertain. CDR3 length: 17 residues. Trimming took off 5 bases at V and 0 bases at J, with 14 bases between the two ends. The V gene's germline CDR1 is LNHDA and CDR2 SQIVND (reference sequence).

The CDR3 spells CASSQDGQYYNEQFF. The CDR3 DNA reads TGCGCCAGCAGCCAAGACGGACAGTACTACAATGAGCAGTTCTTC. The V call is TRBV4-3, the J call TRBJ2-1; the D gene is possibly TRBD1 (6 bases). V was pared by 0 bases and J by 3 bases, with 9 bases between. CDR1 is LGHNA, CDR2 YSLEER, per germline. The CDR3 contains 15 residues.

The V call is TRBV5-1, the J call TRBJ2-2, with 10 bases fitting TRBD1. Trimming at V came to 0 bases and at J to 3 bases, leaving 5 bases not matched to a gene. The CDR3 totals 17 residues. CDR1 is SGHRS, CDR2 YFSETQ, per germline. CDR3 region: CASSLVSGTGDTGELFF. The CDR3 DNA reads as TGCGCCAGCAGCTTGGTGTCCGGGACAGGGGACACCGGGGAGCTGTTTTTT.

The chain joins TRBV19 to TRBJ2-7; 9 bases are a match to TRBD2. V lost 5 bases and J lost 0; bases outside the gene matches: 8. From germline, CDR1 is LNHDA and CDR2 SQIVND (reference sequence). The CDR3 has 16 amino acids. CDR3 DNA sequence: TGTGCCAGTAGTTCAGTAGCGGGGGTTCCCTCCTACGAGCAGTACTTC. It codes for CASSSVAGVPSYEQYF. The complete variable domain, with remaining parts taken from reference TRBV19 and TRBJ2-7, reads DGGITQSPKYLFRKEGQNVTLSCEQNLNHDAMYWYRQDPGQGLRLIYYSQIVNDFQKGDIAEGYSVSREKKESFPLTVTSAQKNPTAFYLCASSSVAGVPSYEQYFGPGTRLTVT.

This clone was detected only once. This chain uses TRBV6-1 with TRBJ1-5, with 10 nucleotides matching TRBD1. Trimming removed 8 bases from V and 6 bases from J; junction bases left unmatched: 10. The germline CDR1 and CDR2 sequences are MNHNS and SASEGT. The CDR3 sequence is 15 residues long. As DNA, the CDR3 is TGTGCCAGCCGAGCTGGGGACAGGGGTGTTCAGCCCCAGCATTTT. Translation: CASRAGDRGVQPQHF.

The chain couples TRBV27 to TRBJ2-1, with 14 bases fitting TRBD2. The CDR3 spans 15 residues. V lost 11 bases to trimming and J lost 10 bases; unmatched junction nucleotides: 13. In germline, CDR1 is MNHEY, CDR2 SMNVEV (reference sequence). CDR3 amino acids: CASASGLAGGVEQFF. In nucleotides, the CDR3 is TGTGCCTCGGCGTCAGGACTAGCGGGAGGCGTAGAGCAGTTCTTC.

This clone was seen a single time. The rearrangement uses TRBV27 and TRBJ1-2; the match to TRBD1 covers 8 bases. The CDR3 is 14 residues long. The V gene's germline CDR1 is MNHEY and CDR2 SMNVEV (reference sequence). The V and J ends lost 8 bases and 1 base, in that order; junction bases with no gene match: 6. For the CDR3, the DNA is TGTGCCAGCGGGACAGGACAGAATAACTATGGCTACACCTTC. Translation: CASGTGQNNYGYTF.

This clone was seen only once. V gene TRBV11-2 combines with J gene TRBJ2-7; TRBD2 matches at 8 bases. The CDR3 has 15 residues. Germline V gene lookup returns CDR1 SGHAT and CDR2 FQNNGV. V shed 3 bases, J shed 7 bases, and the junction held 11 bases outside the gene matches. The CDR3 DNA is TGTGCCAGCAGCTTTACGGGAGGGCCCCAGAGGGAGCAGTACTTC. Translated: CASSFTGGPQREQYF.

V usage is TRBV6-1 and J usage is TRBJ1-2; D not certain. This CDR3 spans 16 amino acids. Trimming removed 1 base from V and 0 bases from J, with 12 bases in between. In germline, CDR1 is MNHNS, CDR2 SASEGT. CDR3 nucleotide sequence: TGTGCCAGCAGTGAAGATCCATTCCAAACTAACTATGGCTACACCTTC. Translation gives CASSEDPFQTNYGYTF.

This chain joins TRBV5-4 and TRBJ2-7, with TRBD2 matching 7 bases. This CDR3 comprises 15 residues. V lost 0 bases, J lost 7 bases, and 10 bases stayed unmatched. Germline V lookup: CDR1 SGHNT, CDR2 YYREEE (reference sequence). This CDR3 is CASSLGGGGFWEQYF. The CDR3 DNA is TGTGCCAGCAGCTTGGGGGGGGGTGGCTTCTGGGAGCAGTACTTC.

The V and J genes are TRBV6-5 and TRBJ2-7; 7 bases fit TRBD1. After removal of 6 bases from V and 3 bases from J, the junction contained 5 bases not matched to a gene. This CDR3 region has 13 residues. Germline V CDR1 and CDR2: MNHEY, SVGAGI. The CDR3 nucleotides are TGTGCCAGCAGCACCGGGACAGACTACGAGCAGTACTTC. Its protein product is CASSTGTDYEQYF.

The CDR3 sequence is CASSYSRPAFDEQFF. The CDR3 DNA reads TGTGCCAGCAGTTACTCCAGGCCAGCTTTCGATGAGCAGTTCTTC. The chain recombines TRBV6-6 with TRBJ2-1; D is unresolved. CDR3 size: 15 residues. With 0 bases removed from V and 8 bases from J, the gap between germline ends came to 14 bases. CDR1 MNHNY and CDR2 SVGAGI come from the germline V gene (reference sequence).

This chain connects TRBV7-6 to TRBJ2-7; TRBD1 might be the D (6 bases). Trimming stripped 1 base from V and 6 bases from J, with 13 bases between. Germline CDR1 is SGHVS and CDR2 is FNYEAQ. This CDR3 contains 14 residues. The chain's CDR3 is CASSLGRGAGEQYF. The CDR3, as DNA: TGTGCCAGCAGCTTAGGCAGGGGTGCGGGCGAGCAGTACTTC.

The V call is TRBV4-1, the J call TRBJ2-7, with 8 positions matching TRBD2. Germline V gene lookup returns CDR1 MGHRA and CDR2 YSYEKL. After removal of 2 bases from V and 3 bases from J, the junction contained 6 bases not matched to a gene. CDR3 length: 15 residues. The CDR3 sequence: CASSQLTSGYYEQYF. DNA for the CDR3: TGCGCCAGCAGCCAATTAACTAGCGGATACTACGAGCAGTACTTC.

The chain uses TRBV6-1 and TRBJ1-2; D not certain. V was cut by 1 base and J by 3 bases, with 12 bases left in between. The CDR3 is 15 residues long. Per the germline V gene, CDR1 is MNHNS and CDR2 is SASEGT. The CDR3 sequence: CASSEGFGSYYGYTF. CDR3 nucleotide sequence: TGTGCCAGCAGTGAAGGGTTCGGGAGTTACTATGGCTACACCTTC.

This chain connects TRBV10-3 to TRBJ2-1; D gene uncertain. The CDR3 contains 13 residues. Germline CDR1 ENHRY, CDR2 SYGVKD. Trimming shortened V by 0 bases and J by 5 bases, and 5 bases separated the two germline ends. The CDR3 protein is CAISESADNEQFF. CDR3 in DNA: TGTGCCATCAGTGAGTCTGCAGACAATGAGCAGTTCTTC.